These 8 T cell receptor beta chains were sequenced from one sample in a study of T-cell reconstitution after alpha-beta-depleted transplantation in children. Preparing the TCRbeta library involved the use of unique molecular identifiers. TCRdb passed the PCR reads through MiXCR, listing each CDR3 protein once. The sample shows approximately 490,000 distinct CDR3 sequences, approximately 13% of them seen only once. The sequencing used PBMCs from the stem cell graft donor, collected from the stem cell graft. The receptor set was obtained from a human donor who donated a stem cell graft to a child with combined immunodeficiency.

This clonotype was picked up a small number of times. This sequence joins TRBV4-3 and TRBJ2-4; 16 bases agree with TRBD2. V shed 4 bases, J shed 8 bases, and the junction held 5 bases outside the gene matches. CDR1 and CDR2 (germline): LGHNA, YSLEER. There are 16 residues in the CDR3. CDR3 protein: CASSPGTSGRAYIQYF. The DNA for the CDR3 is TGCGCCAGCAGCCCTGGGACTAGCGGGAGGGCATACATTCAGTACTTC.

This clonotype was seen a handful of times. The V call is TRBV28, the J call TRBJ2-7; possibly TRBD2 for D (5 bases). CDR1 is MDHEN, CDR2 SYDVKM, per germline. Trimming removed 3 bases from V and 3 bases from J, with 15 bases in between. The length of the CDR3 is 15 residues. DNA for the CDR3: TGTGCCAGCAGTTTTCGCCCGGAGGCGTACTACGAGCAGTACTTC. Translated, it gives CASSFRPEAYYEQYF.

This clonotype was picked up many times. The rearrangement links TRBV9 to TRBJ2-1, with D tentatively TRBD1 (6 bases). Trimming removed 0 bases from V and 0 bases from J, with 7 bases in between. The CDR3 sequence is 15 residues long. Germline values: CDR1 SGDLS, CDR2 YYNGEE. As DNA, the CDR3 is TGTGCCAGCAGCGTAGGAGGGGGCTCCTACAATGAGCAGTTCTTC. Translating it yields CASSVGGGSYNEQFF.

This chain connects TRBV6-1 to TRBJ1-1; TRBD1 matches at 7 bases. The trim removed 6 bases at V and 4 bases at J, leaving 5 bases unmatched. From germline, CDR1 is MNHNS and CDR2 SASEGT. The CDR3 is 13 amino acids. As DNA, the CDR3 is TGTGCCAGCAGGCTAGGGACAGCCACTGAAGCTTTCTTT. Translated, it gives CASRLGTATEAFF.

This clonotype was seen repeatedly, ten times or more. This chain joins TRBV20-1 and TRBJ1-6; D is perhaps TRBD1 (6 bases). The CDR3 contains 14 residues. Germline CDR1 and CDR2: DFQATT and SNEGSKA (reference sequence). Trimming removed 6 bases from V and 9 bases from J, with 18 bases in between. CDR3 loop: CSANTGLAGSPLHF. CDR3 nucleotide sequence: TGCAGTGCGAATACAGGGTTGGCGGGTTCACCCCTCCACTTT.

This clonotype was seen once. The rearrangement joins TRBV9 to TRBJ2-1; possible D gene TRBD2, 6 bases. Germline CDR1 is SGDLS and CDR2 is YYNGEE. The ends were cut back, 0 bases at V and 2 bases at J, with 24 bases in the middle. This CDR3 spans 20 amino acids. CDR3: CASSVVPSLFGSRAYNEQFF. The CDR3 nucleotides are TGTGCCAGCAGCGTAGTACCCAGCCTTTTCGGGAGCAGGGCCTACAATGAGCAGTTCTTC.

The table lists this clonotype with a few counts. The chain uses TRBV7-2 and TRBJ1-2, with D maybe TRBD1 (5 bases). Trimming pared 5 bases from V and 4 bases from J, leaving 20 bases between. In germline, CDR1 is SGHTA, CDR2 FQGNSA. The CDR3 has 16 residues. CDR3 region: CASSTLGGGTSYGYTF. In nucleotides, the CDR3 is TGTGCCAGCAGCACCCTCGGGGGGGGTACCAGCTATGGCTACACCTTC. The complete variable domain, with remaining parts taken from reference TRBV7-2 and TRBJ1-2, reads GAGVSQSPSNKVTEKGKDVELRCDPISGHTALYWYRQSLGQGLEFLIYFQGNSAPDKSGLPSDRFSAERTGGSVSTLTIQRTQQEDSAVYLCASSTLGGGTSYGYTFGSGTRLTVV.

The J gene is TRBJ2-3, the V gene TRBV30; the D call may be TRBD1 or TRBD2 (5 bases each). Germline V gene lookup returns CDR1 GTSNPN and CDR2 SVGIG (reference sequence). The CDR3 spans 11 residues. V was pared by 5 bases and J by 8 bases, with 11 bases between. The CDR3 nucleotides read TGTGCCTGGGGGGGAAGAGGTACGCAGTATTTT. Protein: CAWGGRGTQYF.